Following are 32 T cell receptor beta chains from one sample sequenced in a study of monozygotic twins with inflammatory bowel disease. TCRdb reprocessed the 5' RACE reads, with one entry per CDR3 protein and no DNA. The listing contains 110,000 to 150,000 distinct CDR3 sequences. Sequenced input: blood. Source of these receptors: a human donor with ulcerative colitis or Crohn's disease, or a healthy co-twin of an affected twin (not recorded which).

The chain links TRBV5-4 to TRBJ1-1. The V gene's germline CDR1 is SGHNT and CDR2 YYREEE (reference sequence). This CDR3 has 14 amino acids. This CDR3 is CASSPDGWNTEAFF.

CDR3 sequence: CASSPPGQGAGTNTEAFF. V gene TRBV18 combines with J gene TRBJ1-1; TCRdb's D gene call, TRBD1, goes unchecked for lack of DNA. Germline-derived CDR1 and CDR2 are KGHSH and LQKENI. The CDR3 sequence is 18 residues long.

The chain uses TRBV2 and TRBJ2-4; TCRdb returns TRBD1, unconfirmable since there is no DNA. CDR3 length: 14 residues. The germline V gene encodes CDR1 SNHLY and CDR2 FYNNEI. The CDR3 is CASKPGLAKNIQYF. The variable domain in full, with the rest retrieved from reference TRBV2 and TRBJ2-4, is EPEVTQTPSHQVTQMGQEVILRCVPISNHLYFYWYRQILGQKVEFLVSFYNNEISEKSEIFDDQFSVERPDGSNFTLKIRSTKLEDSAMYFCASKPGLAKNIQYFGAGTRLSVL.

The rearrangement joins TRBV6-1 to TRBJ2-1; TCRdb reports TRBD1, a call that lacks DNA to check it against. Germline CDR1 and CDR2: MNHNS and SASEGT. The CDR3 is 14 residues long. The CDR3: CASSEPGTGDEQFF.

The J gene is TRBJ2-1, the V gene TRBV15. Germline values: CDR1 LNHNV, CDR2 YYDKDF (reference sequence). CDR3 length equals 15 residues. CDR3 in amino acids: CATSRDQASYNEQFF.

The chain carries TRBV7-6 and TRBJ2-1. The CDR3 contains 18 residues. The germline V gene encodes CDR1 SGHVS and CDR2 FNYEAQ. The CDR3 sequence is CASSLGLAATGVYNEQFF.

This rearrangement joins TRBV7-9 to TRBJ2-4; TCRdb's D call of TRBD1 is untestable without DNA. The length of the CDR3 is 15 residues. Germline CDR1 is SEHNR and CDR2 is FQNEAQ (reference sequence). The CDR3 is CASSSPMDHKNIQYF.

The chain employs TRBV20-1 and TRBJ1-5; the TRBD1 assignment by TCRdb is unverifiable without DNA. The CDR3 runs 18 residues. CDR1 and CDR2 from the germline V gene are DFQATT and SNEGSKA (reference sequence). The CDR3 region is CSARPPTGVGNGNQPQHF.

This rearrangement joins TRBV20-1 to TRBJ2-1; TCRdb gives TRBD1 as the D gene, but with no DNA this cannot be confirmed. The CDR3 is 14 residues long. Germline V gives CDR1 DFQATT, CDR2 SNEGSKA (reference sequence). CDR3 in amino acids: CSASRGSTSNEQFF.

V is TRBV12-5 and J is TRBJ1-1; TCRdb reports TRBD1, a call that lacks DNA to check it against. Germline V gene data show CDR1 as LGHNT and CDR2 as FRNRAP. The CDR3 loop spans 19 amino acids. This CDR3 is CASGFRTGSDDFGNTEAFF.

The chain links TRBV9 to TRBJ2-5; the D call of TRBD2 rests on TCRdb alone, since no DNA is present to check it. The CDR3 covers 15 residues. Germline V gives CDR1 SGDLS, CDR2 YYNGEE. CDR3 sequence: CASSVEVSGQETQYF.

V and J are TRBV5-1 and TRBJ1-2. This CDR3 contains 14 residues. The V gene's germline CDR1 is SGHRS and CDR2 YFSETQ. The CDR3 reads CASSLRTNAHGYTF.

CDR3 loop: CSGRQGANTGELFF. The gene calls are TRBV29-1 and TRBJ2-2; TCRdb selects TRBD1, and the lack of DNA leaves this call unchecked. Germline V gives CDR1 SQVTM, CDR2 ANQGSEA. The length of the CDR3 is 14 residues.

The V call is TRBV4-1, the J call TRBJ2-1; the D gene TCRdb calls, TRBD1, cannot be checked with no DNA. Germline V gene lookup returns CDR1 MGHRA and CDR2 YSYEKL. CDR3 length: 15 amino acids. The chain's CDR3 is CASSHLGTTRDEQFF.

This chain connects TRBV27 to TRBJ2-3; there is no DNA to check the TCRdb D call of TRBD1. The CDR3 length is 19 residues. Per the germline V gene, CDR1 is MNHEY and CDR2 is SMNVEV (reference sequence). This CDR3 is CASSFRPFVAGDVTDTQYF.

The chain carries TRBV28 and TRBJ2-1; TCRdb calls TRBD2, which cannot be checked without DNA. The length of the CDR3 is 15 residues. Germline V gives CDR1 MDHEN, CDR2 SYDVKM. This CDR3 is CASGTTSGGIVEQFF. Drawing the rest from reference TRBV28 and TRBJ2-1, the complete variable domain is DVKVTQSSRYLVKRTGEKVFLECVQDMDHENMFWYRQDPGLGLRLIYFSYDVKMKEKGDIPEGYSVSREKKERFSLILESASTNQTSMYLCASGTTSGGIVEQFFGPGTRLTVL.

The CDR3 spells CASSLPEETQYF. The V call is TRBV6-6, the J call TRBJ2-5; TCRdb selects TRBD2, and the lack of DNA leaves this call unchecked. Germline CDR1 MNHNY, CDR2 SVGAGI (reference sequence). This CDR3 comprises 12 residues.

The chain is built from TRBV7-6 and TRBJ2-7; with no DNA, the TCRdb D assignment of TRBD1 cannot be verified. CDR1 and CDR2 from the germline V gene are SGHVS and FNYEAQ. This CDR3 contains 18 residues. The CDR3 sequence is CASSLVAMGGRSSYEQYF.

This chain uses TRBV25-1 with TRBJ1-4; no DNA is available, so the TRBD1 call from TCRdb remains unchecked. CDR1 is MGHDK and CDR2 is SYGVNS in the germline V gene. The CDR3 totals 13 residues. The CDR3 is CASTDRAAEKLFF.

The chain couples TRBV3-1 to TRBJ2-2; TCRdb proposes TRBD1, but this gene call is untestable without DNA. From germline, CDR1 is LGHDT and CDR2 YNNKEL (reference sequence). The CDR3 loop spans 15 amino acids. The CDR3 region is CASSQEWGAPGELFF.

The chain couples TRBV7-2 to TRBJ2-7; TCRdb's assignment of TRBD1 cannot be checked, as there is no DNA. The CDR3 contains 13 residues. Germline CDR1 SGHTA, CDR2 FQGNSA. The CDR3 is CASSRDRLYEQYF.

V usage is TRBV24-1 and J usage is TRBJ1-5; absent DNA, TCRdb's TRBD1 call cannot be checked. The CDR3 sequence is 17 residues long. Germline values: CDR1 KGHDR, CDR2 SFDVKD. The CDR3 is CATRGRGSHYSNQPQHF.

The chain recombines TRBV24-1 with TRBJ2-1; TCRdb selects TRBD1, and the lack of DNA leaves this call unchecked. Germline values: CDR1 KGHDR, CDR2 SFDVKD. This CDR3 region has 17 residues. The CDR3 protein is CATSDRGRGISYNEQFF.

V is TRBV6-5 and J is TRBJ1-3; as DNA is missing, the TRBD1 call by TCRdb cannot be tested. CDR3 length: 16 residues. Germline CDR1 and CDR2: MNHEY and SVGAGI. This chain's CDR3 is CASSYDRGLTGNTIYF.

The CDR3 loop is CSARDTGTGGYNEQFF. This sequence joins TRBV20-1 and TRBJ2-1; TCRdb gives TRBD1 as the D gene, but with no DNA this cannot be confirmed. Germline CDR1 reads DFQATT; CDR2 reads SNEGSKA (reference sequence). This CDR3 spans 16 amino acids.

The rearrangement links TRBV28 to TRBJ2-1; TCRdb's D gene call, TRBD1, goes unchecked for lack of DNA. The germline CDR1 and CDR2 sequences are MDHEN and SYDVKM. The CDR3 is 12 amino acids. The chain's CDR3 is CASSFSPREQFF.

The rearrangement uses TRBV6-1 and TRBJ2-1; lacking DNA, the TRBD2 call made by TCRdb goes unchecked. Germline CDR1 MNHNS, CDR2 SASEGT. The CDR3 length is 15 residues. The CDR3 here is CASNKWREGSDEQFF.

This rearrangement joins TRBV27 to TRBJ2-2; TCRdb gives TRBD1 as the D gene, but with no DNA this cannot be confirmed. Germline values: CDR1 MNHEY, CDR2 SMNVEV (reference sequence). The CDR3 length is 15 residues. CDR3 amino acids: CASSSDYRGAGELFF.

The rearrangement links TRBV7-2 to TRBJ1-5; as DNA is missing, the TRBD1 call by TCRdb cannot be tested. Germline CDR1 SGHTA, CDR2 FQGNSA. The CDR3 loop spans 17 amino acids. The CDR3 sequence is CASSLGGGGRIVQPQHF.

The chain uses TRBV7-2 and TRBJ1-5; TCRdb's assignment of TRBD1 cannot be checked, as there is no DNA. CDR1 and CDR2 (germline): SGHTA, FQGNSA. CDR3 length: 14 residues. CDR3 residues: CASRRQGLGQPQHF.

This chain uses TRBV11-2 with TRBJ2-7; the TRBD2 assignment by TCRdb is unverifiable without DNA. This CDR3 contains 15 residues. CDR1 is SGHAT and CDR2 is FQNNGV in the germline V gene. CDR3 loop: CASSLLAGGPSEQYF.

The rearrangement uses TRBV6-5 and TRBJ1-1; as DNA is missing, the TRBD1 call by TCRdb cannot be tested. Germline CDR1 is MNHEY and CDR2 is SVGAGI. This CDR3 spans 16 amino acids. The CDR3 protein is CASSYPQGTGGGEAFF.